The clone carrying this TCR beta chain came up a few times. This sample is drawn from a study of molecular identifiers for immune sequencing clone quantification. Via MiXCR, TCRdb re-called the PCR reads, giving one row per CDR3 protein. This table has some 40,000 distinct CDR3 sequences, 15% to 20% appearing once. For naive CD8 T cells, sorting used the CD8+CD4-CCR7+CD45RA+ phenotype. With 6 bases removed from V and 7 bases from J, the gap between germline ends came to 16 bases. Per germline, CDR1 SGHVS and CDR2 FQNEAQ. CDR3 length: 14 amino acids. This receptor was obtained from a human donor in good health. Some libraries in this study had Jurkat cell RNA spiked in. Sequencing was carried out using naive CD8+ T cells from blood, with Jurkat cell RNA spiked in. Sample subset: FACS-sorted CD8+CD4-CCR7+CD45RA+ naive T cells. This rearrangement joins TRBV7-8 to TRBJ1-5; TRBD1 might be the D (6 bases). The DNA for the CDR3 is TGTGCCAGCAGTCCTGACAGGAAGAAGCAGCCCCAGCATTTT. Protein product: CASSPDRKKQPQHF.